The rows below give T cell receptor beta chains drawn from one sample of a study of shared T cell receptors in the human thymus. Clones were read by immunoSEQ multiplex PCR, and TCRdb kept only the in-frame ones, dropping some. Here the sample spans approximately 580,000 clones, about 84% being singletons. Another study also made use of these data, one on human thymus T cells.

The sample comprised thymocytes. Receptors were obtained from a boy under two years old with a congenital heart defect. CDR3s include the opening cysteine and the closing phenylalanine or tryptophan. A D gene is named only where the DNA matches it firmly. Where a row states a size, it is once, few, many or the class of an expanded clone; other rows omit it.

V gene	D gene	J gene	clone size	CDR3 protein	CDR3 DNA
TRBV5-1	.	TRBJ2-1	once	CASSYRREQFF	TGCGCCAGCAGCTACCGGCGGGAGCAGTTCTTC
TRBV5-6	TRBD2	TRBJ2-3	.	CASSGTSGRRRNATDTQYF	TGTGCCAGCAGCGGAACTAGCGGGAGGAGGAGGAACGCCACAGATACGCAGTATTTT
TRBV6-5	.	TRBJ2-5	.	CASSRRQTQETQYF	TGTGCCAGCAGTCGACGACAAACCCAAGAGACCCAGTACTTC
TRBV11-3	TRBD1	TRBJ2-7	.	CASSCGTGGEQYF	TGTGCCAGCAGCTGCGGGACAGGGGGAGAGCAGTACTTC
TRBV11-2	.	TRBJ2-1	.	CASSPGQEGYNEQFF	TGTGCCAGCAGCCCAGGACAGGAGGGTTACAATGAGCAGTTCTTC
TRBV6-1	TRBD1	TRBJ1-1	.	CASSGTGAMNTEAFF	TGTGCCAGCAGTGGGACAGGAGCTATGAACACTGAAGCTTTCTTT
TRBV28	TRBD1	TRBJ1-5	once	CASSLFAPGQGNNQPQHF	TGTGCCAGCAGTTTATTTGCCCCGGGACAGGGTAACAATCAGCCCCAGCATTTT
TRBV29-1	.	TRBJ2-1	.	CSVARLNNEQFF	TGCAGCGTTGCGCGACTCAACAATGAGCAGTTCTTC
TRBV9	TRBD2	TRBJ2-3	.	CASSLSTSGRRTDTQYF	TGTGCCAGCAGCCTCTCCACTAGCGGGAGACGAACAGATACGCAGTATTTT
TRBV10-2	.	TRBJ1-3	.	CASSEDSGNTIYF	TGCGCCAGCTCAGAAGACTCTGGAAACACCATATATTTT
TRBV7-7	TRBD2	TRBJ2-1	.	CASSYKAGLSYNEQFF	TGTGCTAGCAGCTACAAAGCGGGACTCTCCTACAATGAGCAGTTCTTC
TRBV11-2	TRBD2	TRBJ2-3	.	CASSLAREVRTDTQYF	TGTGCCAGCAGCTTGGCGCGGGAGGTCCGCACAGATACGCAGTATTTT
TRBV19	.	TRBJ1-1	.	CASTFKGASRTEAFF	TGTGCCAGTACCTTCAAAGGGGCCTCTAGGACTGAAGCTTTCTTT
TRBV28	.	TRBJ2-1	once	CASSLSGSLDEQFF	TGTGCCAGCAGTTTATCCGGGAGTTTGGATGAGCAGTTCTTC
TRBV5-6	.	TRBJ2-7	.	CASSLAGMGGEQYF	TGTGCCAGCAGCTTGGCAGGTATGGGGGGCGAGCAGTACTTC
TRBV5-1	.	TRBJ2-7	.	CASSPPNGGGRGREQYF	TGCGCCAGCAGCCCCCCGAACGGGGGCGGGAGAGGGCGCGAGCAGTACTTC
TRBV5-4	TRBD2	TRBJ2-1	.	CASSQCGGGPQGEQFF	TGTGCCAGCAGCCAATGTGGGGGAGGGCCTCAAGGTGAGCAGTTCTTC
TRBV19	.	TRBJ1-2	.	CASSIDELNYGYTF	TGTGCCAGTAGTATAGATGAGCTAAACTATGGCTACACCTTC
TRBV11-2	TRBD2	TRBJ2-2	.	CASSLNLAGGHGELFF	TGTGCCAGCAGCTTGAATCTAGCGGGAGGTCACGGGGAGCTGTTTTTT
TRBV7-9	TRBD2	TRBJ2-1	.	CASSLRASGRTYNEQFF	TGTGCCAGCAGCTTGCGGGCTAGCGGGAGGACCTACAATGAGCAGTTCTTC
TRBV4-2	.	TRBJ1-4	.	CASSSAPRDIARVGEKLFF	TGTGCCAGCAGCTCCGCCCCCCGGGACATCGCCCGAGTAGGCGAAAAACTGTTTTTT
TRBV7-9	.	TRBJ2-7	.	CASSSSLQAYPYEQYF	TGTGCCAGCAGCTCCAGTTTACAGGCCTACCCTTACGAGCAGTACTTC
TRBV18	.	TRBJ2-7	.	CASSPRDSRDPLYEQYF	TGTGCCAGCTCACCACGGGATTCGCGGGACCCGCTCTACGAGCAGTACTTC
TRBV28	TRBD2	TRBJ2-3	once	CASSQGLAGDTQYF	TGTGCCAGCAGTCAGGGACTAGCTGGGGATACGCAGTATTTT
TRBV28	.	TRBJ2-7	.	CASSLQGASYEQYF	TGTGCCAGCAGTTTGCAGGGCGCGTCCTACGAGCAGTACTTC
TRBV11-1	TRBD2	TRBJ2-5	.	CASSPITSGKPRETQYF	TGTGCCAGCAGCCCAATAACTAGCGGGAAGCCTCGGGAGACCCAGTACTTC
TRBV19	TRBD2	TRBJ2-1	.	CASRGGRDEQFF	TGTGCCAGCCGGGGGGGTAGGGATGAGCAGTTCTTC